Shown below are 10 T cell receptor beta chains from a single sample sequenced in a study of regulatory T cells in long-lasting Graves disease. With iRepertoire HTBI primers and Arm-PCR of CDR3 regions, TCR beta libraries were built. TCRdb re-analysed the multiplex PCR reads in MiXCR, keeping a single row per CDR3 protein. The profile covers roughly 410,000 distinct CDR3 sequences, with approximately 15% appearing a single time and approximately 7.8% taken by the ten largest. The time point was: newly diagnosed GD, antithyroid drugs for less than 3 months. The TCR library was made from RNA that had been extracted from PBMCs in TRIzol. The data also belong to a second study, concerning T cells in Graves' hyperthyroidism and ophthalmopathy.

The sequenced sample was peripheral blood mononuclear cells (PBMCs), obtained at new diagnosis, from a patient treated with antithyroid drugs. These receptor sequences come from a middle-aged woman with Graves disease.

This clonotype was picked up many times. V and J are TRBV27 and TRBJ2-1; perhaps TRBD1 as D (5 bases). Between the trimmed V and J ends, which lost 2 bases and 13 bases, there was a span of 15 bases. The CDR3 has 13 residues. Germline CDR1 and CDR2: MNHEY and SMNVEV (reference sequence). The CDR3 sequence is CASSLNLGREQFF. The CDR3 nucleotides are TGTGCCAGCAGTTTAAACTTGGGCAGGGAACAGTTCTTC.

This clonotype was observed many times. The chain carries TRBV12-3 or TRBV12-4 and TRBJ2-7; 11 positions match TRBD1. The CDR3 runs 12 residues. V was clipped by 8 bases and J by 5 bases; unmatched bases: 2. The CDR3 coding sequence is TGTGCCAGCCGGACAGGGGGCAACGAGCAGTACTTC. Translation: CASRTGGNEQYF.

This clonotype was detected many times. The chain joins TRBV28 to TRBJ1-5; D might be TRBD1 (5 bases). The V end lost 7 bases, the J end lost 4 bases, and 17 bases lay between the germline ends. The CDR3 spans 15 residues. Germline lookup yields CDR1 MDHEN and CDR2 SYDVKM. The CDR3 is CASTGSSGRNQPQHF. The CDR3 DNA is TGTGCCAGCACCGGAAGTTCGGGACGGAATCAGCCCCAGCATTTT. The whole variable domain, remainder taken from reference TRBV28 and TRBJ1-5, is DVKVTQSSRYLVKRTGEKVFLECVQDMDHENMFWYRQDPGLGLRLIYFSYDVKMKEKGDIPEGYSVSREKKERFSLILESASTNQTSMYLCASTGSSGRNQPQHFGDGTRLSIL.

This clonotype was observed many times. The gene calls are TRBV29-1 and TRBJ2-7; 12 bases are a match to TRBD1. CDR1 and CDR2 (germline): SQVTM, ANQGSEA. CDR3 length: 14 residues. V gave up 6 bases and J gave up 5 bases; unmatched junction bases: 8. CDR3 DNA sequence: TGCAGCGTGGCCCCGGGACAGGGGGCAAACGAGCAGTACTTC. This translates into CSVAPGQGANEQYF.

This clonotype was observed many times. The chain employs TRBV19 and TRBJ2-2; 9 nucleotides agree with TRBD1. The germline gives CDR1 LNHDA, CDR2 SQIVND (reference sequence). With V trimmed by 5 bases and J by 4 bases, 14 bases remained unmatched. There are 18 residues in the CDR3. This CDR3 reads CASSFAYRGRSGTGELFF. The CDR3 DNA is TGTGCCAGTAGTTTCGCGTACAGGGGGCGGTCGGGCACCGGGGAGCTGTTTTTT.

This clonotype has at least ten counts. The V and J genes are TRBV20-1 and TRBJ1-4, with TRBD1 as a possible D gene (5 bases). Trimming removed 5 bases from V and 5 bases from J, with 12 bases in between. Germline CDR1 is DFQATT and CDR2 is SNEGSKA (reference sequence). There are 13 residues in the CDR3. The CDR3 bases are TGCAGTGCTGCAGGGAGGGCGAATGAAAAACTGTTTTTT. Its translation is CSAAGRANEKLFF.

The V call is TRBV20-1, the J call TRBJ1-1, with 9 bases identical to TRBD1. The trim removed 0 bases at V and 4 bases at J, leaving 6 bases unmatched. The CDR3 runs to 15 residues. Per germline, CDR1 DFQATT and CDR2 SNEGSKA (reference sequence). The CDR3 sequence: CSARDLGTGSTEAFF. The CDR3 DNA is TGCAGTGCTAGAGATCTGGGGACAGGGAGCACTGAAGCTTTCTTT.

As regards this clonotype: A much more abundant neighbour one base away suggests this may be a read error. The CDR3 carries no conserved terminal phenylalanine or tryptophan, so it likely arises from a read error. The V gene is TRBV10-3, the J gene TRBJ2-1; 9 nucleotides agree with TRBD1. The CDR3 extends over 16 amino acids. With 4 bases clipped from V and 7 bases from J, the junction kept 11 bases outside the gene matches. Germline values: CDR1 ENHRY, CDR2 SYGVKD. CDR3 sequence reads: CAISADTGTGINEQFY. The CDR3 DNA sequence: TGTGCCATCAGTGCGGACACCGGGACAGGGATAAATGAGCAGTTCTAC.

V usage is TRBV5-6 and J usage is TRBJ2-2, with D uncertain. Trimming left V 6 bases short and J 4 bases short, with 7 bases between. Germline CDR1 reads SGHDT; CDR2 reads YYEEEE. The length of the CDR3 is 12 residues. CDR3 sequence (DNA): TGTGCCAGCACCCAGGCCACCGGGGAGCTGTTTTTT. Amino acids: CASTQATGELFF.

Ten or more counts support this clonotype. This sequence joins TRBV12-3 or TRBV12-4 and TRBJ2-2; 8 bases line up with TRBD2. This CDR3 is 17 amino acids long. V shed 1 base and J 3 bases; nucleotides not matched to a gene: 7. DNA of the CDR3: TGTGCCAGCAGTTTAGTGGCCAGCGGGAGACACACCGGGGAGCTGTTTTTT. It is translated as CASSLVASGRHTGELFF.